This TCR beta chain was captured by sequencing in a study of CXCR3-negative and CXCR3-positive naive CD8 T cells. Study overall: Libraries each contributed about 1.5 +/- 0.3 million TRB reads, for approximately 130 million in total.

It was by 5' RACE with UMI labels that the TRB cDNA libraries were prepared. TCRdb re-called the 5' RACE reads; one entry per CDR3 protein, DNA not given. The repertoire table contains 130,000 to 150,000 distinct CDR3 sequences. Notes on this clonotype: As yet, its antigen is unknown.

Study-level results: Diversity in memory CD8+ cells fell much lower than the comparably high levels seen in both naive subsets. CXCR3 levels fell partly with cryopreservation; most assays relied on fresh PBMCs. Hydrophobicity of TRB CDR3s was greater in CXCR3-positive naive cells than in CXCR3-negative naive cells.

This CDR3 contains 15 residues. CDR1 is SGHRS, CDR2 YFSETQ, per germline. CD45RO-CCR7+CD27+CD95- was the phenotype of naive CD8+ T cells. The source of this sequence is a human donor in good health. Some clones in this sample may be carry-over from other donors' samples. Sequenced material: naive CXCR3+ CD8+ T cells from blood. Subset here: CD45RO-CCR7+CD27+CD95- naive CD8+ T cells expressing CXCR3 (TNR3+). The chain combines TRBV5-1 with TRBJ2-7; TCRdb selects TRBD1, and the lack of DNA leaves this call unchecked. CDR3 in amino acids: CASTTIGGTLAEQYF.